Listed below are T cell receptor beta chains from one sample, sequenced in a study of post-analysis software for immune sequencing data. TCRdb reprocessed the PCR reads via MiXCR and lists one record per CDR3 protein. The sample lists about 400,000 distinct CDR3 sequences, approximately 33% seen once, with around 15% in the top ten. Sequenced sample: blood. The receptors stem from a girl aged 10 to 17 with multiple sclerosis. CDR3s include the opening cysteine and the closing phenylalanine or tryptophan. Each record gives: J gene, clone size, CDR3 length, V gene, D gene, CDR3 DNA, CDR3 protein. A D gene is named only where the DNA matches it firmly. The size of a clone is reported for some rows only, either as once, few or many, or as a class for expanded clones.

j_gene: TRBJ2-1
abundance: NA
len: 14
v_gene: TRBV3-1
d_gene: NA
CDR3nt: TGTGCCAGCAACCGCCGGGACAATTACAATGAGCAGTTCTTC
CDR3aa: CASNRRDNYNEQFF

j_gene: TRBJ2-5
abundance: few
len: 16
v_gene: TRBV7-6
d_gene: TRBD2
CDR3nt: TGTGCCAGCAGCCCCTCTACTGGACTAGCGGGAGAGACCCAGTACTTC
CDR3aa: CASSPSTGLAGETQYF

j_gene: TRBJ2-7
abundance: once
len: 15
v_gene: TRBV5-1
d_gene: TRBD1
CDR3nt: TGCGCCAGCAGCTTGGCACAGGGGGAAGGCTACGAGCAGTACTTC
CDR3aa: CASSLAQGEGYEQYF

j_gene: TRBJ1-2
abundance: few
len: 13
v_gene: TRBV12-5
d_gene: NA
CDR3nt: TGTGCTAGTGGTTTTGAAGCTAACTATGGCTACACCTTC
CDR3aa: CASGFEANYGYTF

j_gene: TRBJ2-1
abundance: NA
len: 16
v_gene: TRBV7-9
d_gene: TRBD1
CDR3nt: TGTGCCAGCAGCCTTGCCGACAGGGGGCGCGTCGATGAGCAGTTCTTC
CDR3aa: CASSLADRGRVDEQFF

j_gene: TRBJ2-6
abundance: few
len: 15
v_gene: TRBV12-3/TRBV12-4
d_gene: NA
CDR3nt: TGTGCCAGCAGCATGGAGGGGCCCGGGGCCAACGTCCTGACTTTC
CDR3aa: CASSMEGPGANVLTF

j_gene: TRBJ2-7
abundance: once
len: 16
v_gene: TRBV7-8
d_gene: NA
CDR3nt: TGTGCCAGCAGCTCAATTTCGGGGTCAAGCTCCTACGAGCAGTACTTC
CDR3aa: CASSSISGSSSYEQYF

j_gene: TRBJ2-7
abundance: few
len: 16
v_gene: TRBV5-5
d_gene: TRBD1
CDR3nt: TGTGCCAGCAGCGCTATACCGGGACAGGGGCCCCCTCGGCAGTACTTC
CDR3aa: CASSAIPGQGPPRQYF

j_gene: TRBJ2-1
abundance: NA
len: 16
v_gene: TRBV7-7
d_gene: TRBD2
CDR3nt: TGTGCTAGCAGCCCCGGGTTGACTAGCCGTCCTAATGAGCAGTTCTTC
CDR3aa: CASSPGLTSRPNEQFF

j_gene: TRBJ2-6
abundance: NA
len: 16
v_gene: TRBV6-1
d_gene: TRBD2
CDR3nt: TGTGCCAGCAGTTCTATAGCGGGGACTGGGGCCAACGTCCTGACTTTT
CDR3aa: CASSSIAGTGANVLTF

j_gene: TRBJ2-3
abundance: NA
len: 20
v_gene: TRBV7-9
d_gene: TRBD1
CDR3nt: TGTGCCAGCAGCTCAATATACCGAGCCCCGACAGGGGGCATGGCAGATACGCAGTATTTT
CDR3aa: CASSSIYRAPTGGMADTQYF

j_gene: TRBJ2-7
abundance: many
len: 13
v_gene: TRBV12-3/TRBV12-4
d_gene: NA
CDR3nt: TGTGCCAGCAGTCTGGGTCTGGGGTACGAGCAGTACTTC
CDR3aa: CASSLGLGYEQYF

j_gene: TRBJ1-5
abundance: NA
len: 12
v_gene: TRBV12-3/TRBV12-4
d_gene: NA
CDR3nt: TGTGCCAGCAGGTGGAGCAATCAGCCCCAGCATTTT
CDR3aa: CASRWSNQPQHF

j_gene: TRBJ2-3
abundance: NA
len: 14
v_gene: TRBV5-4
d_gene: NA
CDR3nt: TGTGCCAGCAGCGTAACCGGGGACACAGATACGCAGTATTTT
CDR3aa: CASSVTGDTDTQYF

j_gene: TRBJ2-1
abundance: few
len: 16
v_gene: TRBV7-2
d_gene: NA
CDR3nt: TGTGCCAGCAGCTTAAGTTCGGCACCGGGTCAGGGTGAGCAGTTCTTC
CDR3aa: CASSLSSAPGQGEQFF

j_gene: TRBJ1-2
abundance: NA
len: 15
v_gene: TRBV3-1
d_gene: NA
CDR3nt: TGTGCCAGCAGCCAAGATTCTGGGACGGCTTATGGCTACACCTTC
CDR3aa: CASSQDSGTAYGYTF

j_gene: TRBJ2-1
abundance: NA
len: 13
v_gene: TRBV24-1
d_gene: NA
CDR3nt: TGTGCCACCAGTGATTTACTGGCCAATGAGCAGTTCTTC
CDR3aa: CATSDLLANEQFF

j_gene: TRBJ1-5
abundance: NA
len: 15
v_gene: TRBV7-2
d_gene: NA
CDR3nt: TGTGCCAGCAGCTATGAGGGGGGCGCGGATCAGCCCCAGCATTTT
CDR3aa: CASSYEGGADQPQHF

j_gene: TRBJ1-1
abundance: NA
len: 18
v_gene: TRBV29-1
d_gene: NA
CDR3nt: TGCAGCGTTGAATACCCTCGACCTGGGGGGAGTGAAGCCACTGAAGCTTTCTTT
CDR3aa: CSVEYPRPGGSEATEAFF

j_gene: TRBJ2-3
abundance: few
len: 14
v_gene: TRBV20-1
d_gene: TRBD2
CDR3nt: TGCAGTGCTAGAGTAGCGGGGGTCACAGATACGCAGTATTTT
CDR3aa: CSARVAGVTDTQYF

j_gene: TRBJ1-5
abundance: NA
len: 15
v_gene: TRBV5-1
d_gene: NA
CDR3nt: TGCGCCAGCAGCCCCGGGACCGCGGACTATCAGCCCCAGCATTTT
CDR3aa: CASSPGTADYQPQHF

j_gene: TRBJ2-7
abundance: NA
len: 15
v_gene: TRBV27
d_gene: TRBD1
CDR3nt: TGTGCCAGCAGTTCACCTCCCGGGACAGGGGGCGAGCAGTACTTC
CDR3aa: CASSSPPGTGGEQYF

j_gene: TRBJ1-6
abundance: few
len: 15
v_gene: TRBV6-4
d_gene: TRBD1
CDR3nt: TGTGCCAGCAGTGACCAGGCAGGGGGTCATTCACCCCTCCACTTT
CDR3aa: CASSDQAGGHSPLHF

j_gene: TRBJ1-5
abundance: NA
len: 15
v_gene: TRBV12-3/TRBV12-4
d_gene: NA
CDR3nt: TGCGCCAGCAGCTTGGCCGGGGGCCGCAATCAGCCCCAGCATTTT
CDR3aa: CASSLAGGRNQPQHF

j_gene: TRBJ1-4
abundance: NA
len: 13
v_gene: TRBV20-1
d_gene: TRBD1
CDR3nt: TGCAGTGCTAGGACAGGGCTTAATGAAAAACTGTTTTTT
CDR3aa: CSARTGLNEKLFF

j_gene: TRBJ1-1
abundance: NA
len: 14
v_gene: TRBV5-1
d_gene: NA
CDR3nt: TGCGCCAGCAGCTTGGAAACGGTGAACACTGAAGCTTTCTTT
CDR3aa: CASSLETVNTEAFF